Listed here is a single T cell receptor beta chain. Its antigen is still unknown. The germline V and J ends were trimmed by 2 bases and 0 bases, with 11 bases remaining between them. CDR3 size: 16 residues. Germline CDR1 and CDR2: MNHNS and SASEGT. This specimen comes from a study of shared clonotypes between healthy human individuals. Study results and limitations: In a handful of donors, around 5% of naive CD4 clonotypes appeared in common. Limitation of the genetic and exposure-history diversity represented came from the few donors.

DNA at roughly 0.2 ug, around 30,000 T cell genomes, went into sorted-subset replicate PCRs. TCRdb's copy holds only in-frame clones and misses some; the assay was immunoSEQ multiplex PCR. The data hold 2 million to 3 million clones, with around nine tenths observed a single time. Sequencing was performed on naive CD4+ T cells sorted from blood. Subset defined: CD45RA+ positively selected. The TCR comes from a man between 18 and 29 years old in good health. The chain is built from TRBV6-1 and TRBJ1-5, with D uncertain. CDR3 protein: CASSEIAGYSNQPQHF. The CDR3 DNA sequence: TGTGCCAGCAGTGAAATAGCAGGATATAGCAATCAGCCCCAGCATTTT.